Included here is one T cell receptor (beta chain) sequence, with context. No antigen is known for it. The CDR3 extends over 15 amino acids. Trimming at V came to 5 bases and at J to 5 bases, leaving 9 bases not matched to a gene. Germline V gene sequence: CDR1 SGHTA, CDR2 FQGNSA. Data came from immunoSEQ multiplex PCR; TCRdb stores just in-frame clones and leaves some out. Seen here are over 2 million clones, 85% to 95% observed once, and the top ten hold 0.1% to 0.15%. The sample comes from a study of shared clonotypes between healthy human individuals. Across the whole study: Every donor yielded three CD4 naive, three CD4 memory, two CD8 naive and one CD8 memory plate.

Whole-study findings and limits: Among donors, the sharing of clonotypes was expected to be influenced by sequencing depth. Even with large depth, rarefaction showed that sorted-subset sequencing was incomplete. Memory subsets generally showed smaller estimated richness than naive subsets did.

The clonotype was recovered from a man aged 18 to 29 in good health. This chain links TRBV7-2 with TRBJ2-5; TRBD2 matches 9 bases. The sample consisted of naive CD4+ T cells sorted from blood. Sample subset: CD45RA+ positively selected. The CDR3, as DNA: TGTGCCAGCAGCCCAGTAGCGGGAGTCGGGGAGACCCAGTACTTC. Its translation is CASSPVAGVGETQYF.